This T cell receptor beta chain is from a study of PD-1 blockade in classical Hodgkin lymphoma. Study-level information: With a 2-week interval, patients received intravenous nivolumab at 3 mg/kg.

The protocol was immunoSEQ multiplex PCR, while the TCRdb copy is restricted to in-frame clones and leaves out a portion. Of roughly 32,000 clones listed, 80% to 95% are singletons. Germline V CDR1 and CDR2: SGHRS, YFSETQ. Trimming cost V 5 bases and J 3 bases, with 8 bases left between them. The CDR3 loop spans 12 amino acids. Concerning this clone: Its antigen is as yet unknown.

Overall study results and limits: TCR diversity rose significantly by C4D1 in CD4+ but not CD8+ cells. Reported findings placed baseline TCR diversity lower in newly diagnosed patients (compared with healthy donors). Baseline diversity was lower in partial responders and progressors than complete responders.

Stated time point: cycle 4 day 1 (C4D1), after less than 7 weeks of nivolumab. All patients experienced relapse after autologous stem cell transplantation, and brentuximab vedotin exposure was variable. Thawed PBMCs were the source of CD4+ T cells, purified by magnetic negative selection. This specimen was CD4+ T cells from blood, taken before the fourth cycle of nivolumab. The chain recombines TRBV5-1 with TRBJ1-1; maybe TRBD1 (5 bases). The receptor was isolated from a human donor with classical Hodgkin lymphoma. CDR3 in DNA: TGCGCCAGCAGTCGCAGGGACACTGAAGCTTTCTTT. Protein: CASSRRDTEAFF.